These T cell receptor beta chains were read from a single sample in a study of blood T cell repertoires in COVID-19. This table comes from immunoSEQ multiplex PCR, and its TCRdb copy is limited to in-frame clones, with some not included. The table has about 160,000 clones, around 93% seen once. Source material: peripheral blood. These receptors originate from a woman between 50 and 59 years old with acute or convalescent COVID-19. Both conserved end residues are part of each CDR3. D genes are given only for firm matches. A row's size may be missing; if present it is once, few, many or a size class.

D: .; size: .; J: TRBJ1-2; V: TRBV4-1; CDR3: CASSQDTSPARGYGYTF; DNA: TGCGCCAGCAGCCAAGATACGAGTCCCGCTCGCGGCTATGGCTACACCTTC
D: .; size: .; J: TRBJ2-5; V: TRBV14; CDR3: CASSQVAGRGETQYF; DNA: TGTGCCAGCAGCCAAGTTGCGGGTCGGGGGGAGACCCAGTACTTC
D: .; size: .; J: TRBJ1-1; V: TRBV5-1; CDR3: CASSDDTPREAFF; DNA: TGCGCCAGCAGCGACGACACCCCCAGAGAAGCTTTCTTT
D: .; size: once; J: TRBJ1-2; V: TRBV28; CDR3: CASSLISPGSLWGYTF; DNA: TGTGCCAGCAGTTTAATTTCTCCAGGAAGCCTTTGGGGCTACACCTTC
D: .; size: .; J: TRBJ2-3; V: TRBV13; CDR3: CASSSAVHGTQYF; DNA: TGTGCCAGCAGCTCAGCGGTTCATGGTACGCAGTATTTT
D: .; size: .; J: TRBJ1-3; V: TRBV7-9; CDR3: CASSLDRVTNTIYF; DNA: TGTGCCAGCAGCTTAGACAGGGTGACAAACACCATATATTTT
D: .; size: .; J: TRBJ1-6; V: TRBV4-3; CDR3: CASSQDWRGDNSPLHF; DNA: TGCGCCAGCAGCCAAGATTGGCGGGGAGATAATTCACCCCTCCACTTT
D: TRBD1; size: .; J: TRBJ1-1; V: TRBV5-1; CDR3: CASSGRDRGSTEAFF; DNA: TGCGCCAGCAGCGGCCGGGACAGGGGCAGCACTGAAGCTTTCTTT
D: .; size: .; J: TRBJ2-5; V: TRBV5-1; CDR3: CASSLVGQRETQYF; DNA: TGCGCCAGCAGCTTGGTGGGGCAGAGGGAGACCCAGTACTTC
D: .; size: .; J: TRBJ2-7; V: TRBV9; CDR3: CASSVGQGTYEQYF; DNA: TGTGCCAGCAGCGTCGGGCAGGGTACCTACGAGCAGTACTTC
D: .; size: .; J: TRBJ2-1; V: TRBV30; CDR3: CAWRQGLHFEQFF; DNA: TGTGCCTGGAGGCAGGGCCTACACTTTGAGCAGTTCTTC
D: .; size: .; J: TRBJ1-1; V: TRBV30; CDR3: CAWSQYGSGRNTEAFF; DNA: TGTGCCTGGAGCCAGTATGGCAGCGGCCGGAACACTGAAGCTTTCTTT
D: .; size: .; J: TRBJ2-2; V: TRBV7-2; CDR3: CASSWTATNTGELFF; DNA: TGTGCCAGCAGCTGGACAGCAACGAACACCGGGGAGCTGTTTTTT
D: .; size: once; J: TRBJ1-2; V: TRBV18; CDR3: CASSPTTGTLKYGYTF; DNA: TGTGCCAGCTCACCTACAACCGGGACACTTAAGTATGGCTACACCTTC
D: TRBD2; size: once; J: TRBJ2-3; V: TRBV27; CDR3: CASSSAGATDTQYF; DNA: TGTGCCAGCTCTTCGGCGGGAGCTACAGATACGCAGTATTTT
D: TRBD1; size: once; J: TRBJ1-2; V: TRBV27; CDR3: CASSSNAGGYRGYTF; DNA: TGTGCCAGCAGTTCCAACGCAGGGGGCTATCGGGGCTACACCTTC
D: TRBD2; size: .; J: TRBJ2-1; V: TRBV7-8; CDR3: CASSFNSQRGGREQFF; DNA: TGTGCCAGCAGCTTTAATTCTCAGCGGGGGGGCCGGGAGCAGTTCTTC
D: .; size: .; J: TRBJ1-2; V: TRBV10-3; CDR3: CAISDPTGENYGYTF; DNA: TGTGCCATCAGTGACCCGACTGGGGAGAACTATGGCTACACCTTC
D: .; size: once; J: TRBJ1-2; V: TRBV20-1; CDR3: CSPWTLYGYTF; DNA: TGCAGTCCCTGGACACTTTATGGCTACACCTTC
D: TRBD2; size: .; J: TRBJ2-1; V: TRBV6-5; CDR3: CASSRLAGGYEQFF; DNA: TGTGCCAGCAGTAGACTAGCGGGAGGCTATGAGCAGTTCTTC
D: .; size: .; J: TRBJ2-3; V: TRBV24-1; CDR3: CATSEGAADTQYF; DNA: TGTGCCACCAGTGAGGGGGCCGCAGATACGCAGTATTTT
D: .; size: .; J: TRBJ2-2; V: TRBV28; CDR3: CASSFKNTGELFF; DNA: TGTGCCAGCAGTTTTAAAAACACCGGGGAGCTGTTTTTT
D: .; size: .; J: TRBJ2-1; V: TRBV5-1; CDR3: CASSLGWGGDEQFF; DNA: TGCGCCAGCAGCTTAGGTTGGGGAGGTGATGAGCAGTTCTTC
D: .; size: .; J: TRBJ1-1; V: TRBV12-3/TRBV12-4; CDR3: CASSLEGTEAFF; DNA: TGTGCCAGCAGTTTGGAGGGCACTGAAGCTTTCTTT
D: .; size: .; J: TRBJ2-1; V: TRBV4-3; CDR3: CASSQSPSGNEQFF; DNA: TGCGCCAGCAGCCAAAGTCCATCCGGGAATGAGCAGTTCTTC
D: .; size: .; J: TRBJ2-2; V: TRBV9; CDR3: CASSGRLGLTGELFF; DNA: TGTGCCAGCAGCGGACGACTAGGGTTAACCGGGGAGCTGTTTTTT
D: .; size: .; J: TRBJ1-2; V: TRBV3-1/TRBV3-2; CDR3: CASSPVFSYGYTF; DNA: TGTGCCAGCAGCCCTGTTTTTAGCTATGGCTACACCTTC
D: .; size: .; J: TRBJ1-2; V: TRBV24-1; CDR3: CATSGRDYGYTF; DNA: TGTGCCACCTCCGGCAGGGACTATGGCTACACCTTC
D: .; size: .; J: TRBJ1-5; V: TRBV7-9; CDR3: CASSEGMSNQPQHF; DNA: TGTGCCAGCAGCGAGGGCATGAGCAATCAGCCCCAGCATTTT
D: TRBD2; size: .; J: TRBJ2-5; V: TRBV27; CDR3: CASSPSSGIYHQETQYF; DNA: TGTGCCAGCAGTCCCTCTAGCGGGATCTACCACCAAGAGACCCAGTACTTC
D: .; size: .; J: TRBJ2-3; V: TRBV6-6; CDR3: CASKEGSTDTQYF; DNA: TGTGCCAGCAAGGAGGGGAGCACAGATACGCAGTATTTT
D: .; size: .; J: TRBJ1-1; V: TRBV9; CDR3: CASSPRGSGTEAFF; DNA: TGTGCCAGCAGCCCCAGGGGTTCGGGCACTGAAGCTTTCTTT
D: .; size: .; J: TRBJ2-7; V: TRBV27; CDR3: CASSSRYRQYEQYF; DNA: TGTGCCAGCAGTTCAAGGTACAGACAGTACGAGCAGTACTTC
D: .; size: .; J: TRBJ1-2; V: TRBV19; CDR3: CASSNSPGSRARDYGYTF; DNA: TGTGCCAGTAGTAACTCTCCGGGGTCGAGGGCTCGCGACTATGGCTACACCTTC
D: TRBD1; size: once; J: TRBJ2-7; V: TRBV7-2; CDR3: CASSLDGGGTGGRYEQYF; DNA: TGTGCCAGCAGCTTAGATGGTGGAGGAACAGGGGGCCGCTACGAGCAGTACTTC
D: .; size: .; J: TRBJ2-3; V: TRBV3-1/TRBV3-2; CDR3: CASSSWGRESPDTQYF; DNA: TGTGCCAGCAGCTCCTGGGGGCGGGAGTCACCAGATACGCAGTATTTT
D: TRBD1; size: .; J: TRBJ1-1; V: TRBV11-2; CDR3: CASSPTTGPNTEAFF; DNA: TGTGCCAGCAGCCCGACGACAGGGCCGAACACTGAAGCTTTCTTT
D: .; size: .; J: TRBJ1-3; V: TRBV19; CDR3: CASMELNTIYF; DNA: TGTGCCAGTATGGAGTTAAACACCATATATTTT
D: .; size: .; J: TRBJ1-6; V: TRBV9; CDR3: CASSPGGVLESPLHF; DNA: TGTGCCAGCAGCCCCGGGGGAGTCCTCGAGTCACCCCTCCACTTT
D: .; size: .; J: TRBJ1-6; V: TRBV4-3; CDR3: CASSHSQGTLKPSPLHF; DNA: TGCGCCAGCAGCCACTCCCAGGGGACCCTCAAGCCTTCACCCCTCCACTTT
D: TRBD1; size: few; J: TRBJ1-2; V: TRBV6-5; CDR3: CASRGTGRGGYTF; DNA: TGTGCCAGCAGAGGGACAGGGCGCGGGGGCTACACCTTC
D: .; size: few; J: TRBJ2-1; V: TRBV10-1; CDR3: CASSESIQYEQFF; DNA: TGCGCCAGCAGTGAGTCCATCCAATATGAGCAGTTCTTC
D: .; size: .; J: TRBJ1-1; V: TRBV7-9; CDR3: CASSRRAEAFF; DNA: TGTGCCAGCAGCAGGAGGGCTGAAGCTTTCTTT
D: .; size: once; J: TRBJ2-1; V: TRBV6-2/TRBV6-3; CDR3: CASSSGQIYNEQFF; DNA: TGTGCCAGCAGTTCCGGACAGATATACAATGAGCAGTTCTTC
D: .; size: .; J: TRBJ2-1; V: TRBV11-1; CDR3: CASSRLEILNEQFF; DNA: TGTGCCAGCAGCCGACTAGAAATTCTAAATGAGCAGTTCTTC
D: TRBD1; size: .; J: TRBJ1-3; V: TRBV15; CDR3: CATSREDRTGNTIYF; DNA: TGTGCCACCAGCAGAGAGGACAGGACTGGAAACACCATATATTTT
D: TRBD2; size: .; J: TRBJ2-7; V: TRBV19; CDR3: CATSGGSYEQYF; DNA: TGTGCCACCTCGGGGGGTTCCTACGAGCAGTACTTC
D: .; size: .; J: TRBJ2-4; V: TRBV7-9; CDR3: CASRPRGDKNIQYF; DNA: TGTGCCAGCCGTCCCCGGGGTGACAAAAACATTCAGTACTTC